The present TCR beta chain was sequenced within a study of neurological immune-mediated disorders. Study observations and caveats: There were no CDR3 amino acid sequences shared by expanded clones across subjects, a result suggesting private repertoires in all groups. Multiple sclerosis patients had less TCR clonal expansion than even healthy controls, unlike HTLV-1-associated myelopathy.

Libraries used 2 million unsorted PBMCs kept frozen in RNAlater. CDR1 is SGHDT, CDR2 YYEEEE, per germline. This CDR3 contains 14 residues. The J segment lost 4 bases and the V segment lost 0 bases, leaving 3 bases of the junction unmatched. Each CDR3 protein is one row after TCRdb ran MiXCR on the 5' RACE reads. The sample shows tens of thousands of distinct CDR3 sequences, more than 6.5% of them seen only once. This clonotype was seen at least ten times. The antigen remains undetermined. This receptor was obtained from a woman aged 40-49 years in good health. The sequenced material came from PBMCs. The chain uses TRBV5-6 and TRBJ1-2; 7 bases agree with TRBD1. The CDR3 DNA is TGTGCCAGCAGCTTGGCGGGACAGATCTATGGCTACACCTTC. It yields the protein CASSLAGQIYGYTF.